These 28 T cell receptor beta chains were sequenced from one sample in a study of vaccination effects on CD4 cells after COVID-19. TCRdb keeps only in-frame clones here, not all; method: immunoSEQ multiplex PCR. The sample consists of about 25,000 clones, about 72% of them appearing once. No cognate antigen is known for these TCRs. Antigen-specific CD4+ T cells were expanded with viral peptide pools in the ViraFEST assay before sequencing. Isolation of CD4+ T cells took place after less than twelve days of culture. The person had a PCR-confirmed SARS-CoV-2 infection during March to December 2020. Sequencing was performed on CD4+ T cells from PBMCs cultured with SARS-CoV-2 spike peptides, taken before COVID-19 vaccination. These receptors came from a human donor who had a prior SARS-CoV-2 infection.

The J gene is TRBJ2-5, the V gene TRBV24-1; D is unclear. V was clipped by 5 bases and J by 5 bases, with 11 bases between them. Germline CDR1 is KGHDR and CDR2 is SFDVKD. This CDR3 is built from 13 residues. The CDR3 DNA sequence: TGTGCCACCAGTGGCGAACCCGGGGAGACCCAGTACTTC. It is translated as CATSGEPGETQYF.

This clone has only a few counts. This chain joins TRBV4-2 and TRBJ2-2; 16 nucleotides agree with TRBD2. The germline V gene encodes CDR1 LGHNA and CDR2 YNFKEQ. CDR3 length equals 16 residues. The J segment lost 10 bases and the V segment lost 0 bases, leaving 2 bases of the junction unmatched. CDR3 sequence (DNA): TGTGCCAGCAGCCAAGATGGGACTAGCGGGAGGGAGGAGCTGTTTTTT. Translated: CASSQDGTSGREELFF.

The chain joins TRBV6-5 to TRBJ2-7; D is unresolved. This CDR3 spans 14 amino acids. Trimming shortened V by 5 bases and J by 2 bases, and 13 bases separated the two germline ends. CDR1 and CDR2 from the germline V gene are MNHEY and SVGAGI. CDR3: CASSRSPVAYEQYF. DNA of the CDR3: TGTGCCAGCAGTAGATCCCCGGTGGCCTACGAGCAGTACTTC.

The chain carries TRBV11-2 and TRBJ2-1, with no clear D. This CDR3 has 11 residues. Trimming left V 4 bases short and J 4 bases short, with 2 bases between. Per germline, CDR1 SGHAT and CDR2 FQNNGV. CDR3 coding DNA: TGTGCCAGCAGCTATTACAATGAGCAGTTCTTC. This codes for CASSYYNEQFF.

DNA of the CDR3: TGTGCCTGGAGTGTACAAGGGTACGAGCAGTACTTC. Protein product: CAWSVQGYEQYF. V gene TRBV30 combines with J gene TRBJ2-7, with D hard to call. Trimming left V 0 bases short and J 4 bases short, with 7 bases between. Germline CDR1 reads GTSNPN; CDR2 reads SVGIG (reference sequence). This CDR3 is built from 12 residues.

V usage is TRBV18 and J usage is TRBJ1-5; TRBD1 matches at 8 bases. The CDR3 length is 17 residues. Germline CDR1 KGHSH, CDR2 LQKENI. Germline trimming cut 3 bases from V and 4 bases from J; bases unmatched to any gene: 11. The CDR3 loop reads CASSPPSSGQVNQPQHF. The CDR3 DNA is TGTGCCAGCTCACCTCCCTCTTCGGGACAGGTTAATCAGCCCCAGCATTTT.

The V and J genes are TRBV19 and TRBJ2-1; the D is unclear. Between the trimmed V and J ends, which lost 2 bases and 4 bases, there was a span of 15 bases. The CDR3 consists of 16 residues. Germline CDR1 is LNHDA and CDR2 is SQIVND (reference sequence). In DNA form, the CDR3 reads TGTGCCAGTAGTATACAATTTGTAACGCATTACAATGAGCAGTTCTTC. Protein: CASSIQFVTHYNEQFF.

The CDR3, as DNA: TGTGCCAGCAGCCTCCGCCCCAGGGAGACCCAGTACTTC. Protein sequence: CASSLRPRETQYF. V gene TRBV7-3 combines with J gene TRBJ2-5; no clear D gene. V shed 5 bases and J shed 5 bases, with 12 bases lying between them. Germline V gene sequence: CDR1 SGHTA, CDR2 FQGTGA. The CDR3 has 13 residues.

This clone occurred a few times. This sequence joins TRBV5-6 and TRBJ1-2; 12 nucleotides agree with TRBD1. J gave up 7 bases and V 4 bases, and 17 bases lay outside the gene matches. The germline gives CDR1 SGHDT, CDR2 YYEEEE. The CDR3 is 18 residues long. CDR3 nucleotide sequence: TGTGCCAGCAGCCCGCGTCCCGGGACAGGGGGCGGAGTAGGTGGCTACACCTTC. It translates to CASSPRPGTGGGVGGYTF.

V usage is TRBV21-1 and J usage is TRBJ1-1. TRBV21-1 is labeled a pseudogene. This CDR3 spans 19 amino acids. CDR3 in DNA: TGTGCCAGCAGCCCCCGTGGCCGGTCATGCTCGAGGAGAAAGGCTGAAGCTTTCTTT. This gives the protein CASSPRGRSCSRRKAEAFF.

The chain has TRBV3-1 (or the pseudogene TRBV3-2) and TRBJ1-2; weak D call: TRBD1 (6 bases). V dropped 0 bases and J dropped 5 bases, with 19 bases sitting between them. Germline V gives CDR1 LGHDT, CDR2 YNNKEL (reference sequence). The length of the CDR3 is 17 residues. The CDR3 sequence: CASSQDLTGGRGYGYTF. The CDR3 DNA follows: TGTGCCAGCAGCCAAGATTTGACGGGGGGCAGAGGGTATGGCTACACCTTC.

The CDR3: CASSRDIQETQYF. CDR3 coding DNA: TGTGCCAGCAGCCGGGACATACAAGAGACCCAGTACTTC. This chain uses TRBV6-2 or TRBV6-3 with TRBJ2-5; perhaps TRBD1 as D (6 bases). This CDR3 has 13 residues. Germline assignment: CDR1 MNHEY and CDR2 SVGEGT. The ends were cut back, 6 bases at V and 2 bases at J, with 10 bases in the middle.

There are a few counts of this clone. The chain combines TRBV10-3 with TRBJ2-1; no firm D call. The germline V gene encodes CDR1 ENHRY and CDR2 SYGVKD. V lost 3 bases to trimming and J lost 4 bases, with 10 bases between them. The CDR3 sequence is 14 residues long. The CDR3 loop reads CAISDLVGYNEQFF. The CDR3 DNA follows: TGTGCCATCAGTGACCTCGTGGGGTACAATGAGCAGTTCTTC.

The chain joins TRBV21-1 to TRBJ2-2; the table's D call, TRBD1, has no DNA check behind it. TRBV21-1 counts as a pseudogene. The CDR3 length is 19 residues. CDR3 region: CASSTKGGTGCSLTGELFF. The CDR3 DNA is TGTGCCAGCAGCACCAAAGGGGGGACAGGGTGTTCCCTTACCGGGGAGCTGTTTTTT.

This chain uses TRBV7-2 with TRBJ1-2, with a possible D match to TRBD1 (6 bases). The CDR3 consists of 14 residues. Germline loops: CDR1 SGHTA, CDR2 FQGNSA. V lost 1 base and J 7 bases, leaving 13 bases between the germline ends. The CDR3, as DNA: TGTGCCAGCAGCTTAGTAGTGGGGGCTGGTGGCTACACCTTC. Translating it yields CASSLVVGAGGYTF.

In this sample, this clone turned up a few times. The chain links TRBV2 to TRBJ1-6, with 7 bases matching TRBD1. CDR1 is SNHLY and CDR2 is FYNNEI in the germline V gene. With 6 bases clipped from V and 14 bases from J, the junction kept 13 bases outside the gene matches. This CDR3 is 14 amino acids long. Written as DNA, the CDR3 is TGTGCCAGCAGCGATCGGGACAGAAATCTTTCCCTCCACTTT. It encodes CASSDRDRNLSLHF. The full variable domain, in which reference TRBV2 and TRBJ1-6 provide the parts outside the CDR3, is EPEVTQTPSHQVTQMGQEVILRCVPISNHLYFYWYRQILGQKVEFLVSFYNNEISEKSEIFDDQFSVERPDGSNFTLKIRSTKLEDSAMYFCASSDRDRNLSLHFGNGTRLTVT.

For the CDR3, the DNA is TGTGCCAGCAGCCAGGGCGGGCCAGCATACAATGAGCAGTTCTTC. It specifies CASSQGGPAYNEQFF. The V gene is TRBV7-3, the J gene TRBJ2-1; TRBD1 or TRBD2 may be the D gene (5 bases each). Germline V gene lookup returns CDR1 SGHTA and CDR2 FQGTGA. CDR3 size: 15 residues. Trimming removed 5 bases from V and 4 bases from J, with 15 bases in between.

The chain has TRBV2 and TRBJ2-7; D not certain. Trimming shortened V by 6 bases and J by 3 bases, and 9 bases separated the two germline ends. This CDR3 spans 12 amino acids. Germline CDR1 and CDR2: SNHLY and FYNNEI. CDR3 amino acids: CASRGPFYEQYF. CDR3 DNA sequence: TGTGCCAGCAGAGGCCCCTTCTACGAGCAGTACTTC.

The chain joins TRBV4-2 to TRBJ2-7, with D possibly being TRBD1 (6 bases). Trimming shortened V by 0 bases and J by 2 bases, and 8 bases separated the two germline ends. Per the germline V gene, CDR1 is LGHNA and CDR2 is YNFKEQ. The CDR3 spans 14 residues. CDR3 sequence: CASSQDPGAYEQYF. CDR3 sequence (DNA): TGTGCCAGCAGCCAAGATCCAGGGGCCTACGAGCAGTACTTC.

The chain uses TRBV9 and TRBJ1-2; D is possibly TRBD1 (6 bases). Germline values: CDR1 SGDLS, CDR2 YYNGEE. The ends were cut back, 0 bases at V and 8 bases at J, with 14 bases in the middle. The CDR3 totals 14 residues. CDR3 nucleotides: TGTGCCAGCAGCGTAGATCACAGGGCCCTCGGCTACACCTTC. Amino acid sequence: CASSVDHRALGYTF.

This chain uses TRBV2 with TRBJ2-7; TRBD1 agrees at 8 bases. V was pared by 5 bases and J by 3 bases, with 9 bases of the junction left unmatched. Per germline, CDR1 SNHLY and CDR2 FYNNEI. The CDR3 extends over 15 amino acids. Here the CDR3 reads CASSSRDRNSYEQYF. The CDR3 bases are TGTGCCAGCAGTTCCCGGGACAGGAATAGCTACGAGCAGTACTTC. The whole variable domain, remainder taken from reference TRBV2 and TRBJ2-7, is EPEVTQTPSHQVTQMGQEVILRCVPISNHLYFYWYRQILGQKVEFLVSFYNNEISEKSEIFDDQFSVERPDGSNFTLKIRSTKLEDSAMYFCASSSRDRNSYEQYFGPGTRLTVT.

The chain combines TRBV6-2 or TRBV6-3 with TRBJ2-7, with 8 bases lining up with TRBD1. This CDR3 contains 14 residues. V lost 4 bases, J lost 13 bases, and 15 bases stayed unmatched. The germline V gene has CDR1 MNHEY and CDR2 SVGEGT. The CDR3 region has the DNA TGTGCCAGCAGTTCCAATGACGGGGACAGGCCAACATACTTC. It translates to CASSSNDGDRPTYF.

Note on this clone: One end of the junction is discordant with germline, which a read error may explain. The rearrangement links TRBV18 to TRBJ2-1; TRBD2 agrees at 7 bases. Germline loops: CDR1 KGHSH, CDR2 LQKENI. The CDR3 has 15 amino acids. This CDR3 is CASSPLALNRNEQFF. CDR3 in DNA: TGTGCCAGCTCCCCACTAGCGCTTAATAGGAATGAGCAGTTCTTC.

The chain uses TRBV5-6 and TRBJ2-3; D might be TRBD1 or TRBD2, each matching 5 bases. Germline CDR1 is SGHDT and CDR2 is YYEEEE. Deletions cut 3 bases from V and 5 bases from J, with 16 bases between. CDR3 length equals 15 residues. In nucleotides, the CDR3 is TGTGCCAGCAGCTCCCTTGGGACCCCGGAAGATACGCAGTATTTT. As protein: CASSSLGTPEDTQYF.

This clone occurred a few times. V and J are TRBV11-2 and TRBJ1-3, with D unresolved. Trimming left V 1 base short and J 1 base short, with 11 bases between. Germline V gene sequence: CDR1 SGHAT, CDR2 FQNNGV. The CDR3 covers 16 residues. In nucleotides, the CDR3 is TGTGCCAGCAGCTTAGGACTCTCAGGTTCTGGAAACACCATATATTTT. Its translation: CASSLGLSGSGNTIYF.

Here the CDR3 reads CASSFPGGDETQYF. CDR3 nucleotide sequence: TGTGCCAGCAGCTTCCCAGGGGGTGATGAGACCCAGTACTTC. The V and J genes are TRBV7-2 and TRBJ2-5; 7 nucleotides agree with TRBD1. The CDR3 is 14 amino acids. The V gene end was trimmed by 3 bases and the J gene end by 5 bases; junction bases not matched to a gene: 6. The germline CDR1 and CDR2 sequences are SGHTA and FQGNSA.

In its sample, this clone is large (0.1 to 1%). The chain combines TRBV18 with TRBJ1-3; no clear D gene. Per the germline V gene, CDR1 is KGHSH and CDR2 is LQKENI. The length of the CDR3 is 14 residues. V lost 2 bases to trimming and J lost 7 bases, with 12 bases between them. CDR3 nucleotide sequence: TGTGCCAGCTCACCAGAACACCCAGTGAACACCATATATTTT. This translates into CASSPEHPVNTIYF.

The chain carries TRBV29-1 and TRBJ2-5; D uncertain. The CDR3 sequence is 12 residues long. The germline V and J ends were trimmed by 8 bases and 4 bases, with 14 bases remaining between them. The germline CDR1 and CDR2 sequences are SQVTM and ANQGSEA. The CDR3 coding sequence is TGCAGCTTTAAGTCCGGCGCAGAGACCCAGTACTTC. This sequence encodes CSFKSGAETQYF.